Listed below are T cell receptor beta chains from one sample, sequenced in a study of cytomegalovirus exposure and HLA in healthy donors. Assay used: immunoSEQ multiplex PCR; TCRdb lists only in-frame clones, some missing. Of under 120,000 clones in the sample, approximately 80% were seen once. The sample comprised PBMCs. These TCRs come from a female donor in good health and CMV-seropositive. The CDR3 runs from the conserved cysteine through the conserved F or W. D genes are given only for firm matches. Size is stated for part of the rows, as once, few or many counts, or as a class when the clone is expanded.

NA	TRBJ1-3	NA	TRBV7-9	CASSAHSTGGNTIYF	TGTGCCAGCAGCGCCCACAGCACAGGAGGAAACACCATATATTTT
TRBD1	TRBJ1-2	NA	TRBV2	CADGQGGGYTF	TGTGCCGATGGACAGGGGGGCGGCTACACCTTC
TRBD1	TRBJ1-5	NA	TRBV2	CASRYRGRVDQPQHF	TGTGCCAGCAGGTACAGGGGGCGCGTGGATCAGCCCCAGCATTTT
TRBD2	TRBJ2-7	NA	TRBV5-1	CASSFLAGSYEQYF	TGCGCCAGCAGCTTTCTAGCGGGCTCCTACGAGCAGTACTTC
NA	TRBJ2-2	NA	TRBV5-1	CASGSGELNTGELFF	TGCGCCAGCGGGTCGGGGGAATTGAACACCGGGGAGCTGTTTTTT
TRBD1	TRBJ2-1	NA	TRBV5-1	CASSDGQGGQGPYNEQFF	TGCGCCAGCAGCGACGGACAGGGAGGCCAGGGACCCTACAATGAGCAGTTCTTC
TRBD2	TRBJ2-1	NA	TRBV2	CASREGLAGYNEQFF	TGTGCCAGCAGGGAGGGACTAGCGGGTTACAATGAGCAGTTCTTC
TRBD1	TRBJ1-3	NA	TRBV2	CASYFDGTGSVSGNTIYF	TGTGCCAGCTATTTCGACGGGACAGGCTCCGTCTCTGGAAACACCATATATTTT
NA	TRBJ2-3	once	TRBV6-5	CASSPTIADTQYF	TGTGCCAGCAGCCCTACTATCGCCGATACGCAGTATTTT
NA	TRBJ1-1	NA	TRBV19	CASYASNAGQGNTEAFF	TGTGCCAGTTATGCCTCTAATGCAGGGCAGGGGAACACTGAAGCTTTCTTT
NA	TRBJ1-5	NA	TRBV9	CASSVTGHSNQPQHF	TGTGCCAGCAGCGTAACAGGACATAGCAATCAGCCCCAGCATTTT
TRBD1	TRBJ1-1	NA	TRBV29-1	CSVDWTGLNKEAFF	TGCAGCGTGGACTGGACAGGGTTGAACAAGGAAGCTTTCTTT
NA	TRBJ2-5	NA	TRBV16	CASSHQQAAQETQYF	TGTGCCAGCAGCCATCAACAGGCCGCCCAAGAGACCCAGTACTTC
NA	TRBJ1-1	NA	TRBV5-1	CASSLGPMNTEAFF	TGCGCCAGCAGCTTGGGGCCCATGAACACTGAAGCTTTCTTT
NA	TRBJ1-5	NA	TRBV27	CASRDRKYSNQPQHF	TGTGCCAGCAGGGACAGAAAGTATAGCAATCAGCCCCAGCATTTT
NA	TRBJ2-7	NA	TRBV28	CASSSSSYEQYF	TGTGCCAGCAGTTCCAGCTCCTACGAGCAGTACTTC
TRBD1	TRBJ2-7	NA	TRBV27	CASGTGTAAYEQYF	TGTGCCAGCGGTACCGGGACAGCAGCCTACGAGCAGTACTTC
NA	TRBJ1-3	NA	TRBV6-5	CASTTGSAGNTIYF	TGTGCCAGCACCACAGGGTCCGCTGGAAACACCATATATTTT
TRBD1	TRBJ2-7	NA	TRBV5-1	CASSPDRVGEQYF	TGCGCCAGCAGCCCCGACAGGGTGGGTGAGCAGTACTTC
NA	TRBJ1-1	NA	TRBV28	CASRSQWSEAFF	TGTGCCAGCAGATCACAGTGGTCAGAAGCTTTCTTT
TRBD1	TRBJ1-5	once	TRBV5-1	CASSPGRGQAQPQHF	TGCGCCAGCAGCCCGGGCAGGGGACAGGCTCAGCCCCAGCATTTT
TRBD1	TRBJ1-2	NA	TRBV18	CASSPKDRAYGYTF	TGTGCCAGCTCACCAAAGGACAGGGCCTATGGCTACACCTTC
TRBD1	TRBJ1-1	NA	TRBV10-1	CASRGTGNTEAFF	TGCGCCAGCAGGGGGACAGGGAACACTGAAGCTTTCTTT
TRBD2	TRBJ2-7	NA	TRBV30	CAWSRPPGLASYEQYF	TGTGCCTGGAGTCGTCCACCGGGACTAGCGTCCTACGAGCAGTACTTC
TRBD1	TRBJ1-2	NA	TRBV7-9	CASSQGGQGDNYGYTF	TGTGCCAGCAGCCAGGGGGGACAGGGGGACAACTATGGCTACACCTTC
TRBD1	TRBJ2-2	NA	TRBV30	CAWDGQGITGELFF	TGTGCCTGGGACGGACAGGGAATTACCGGGGAGCTGTTTTTT
NA	TRBJ1-5	NA	TRBV7-2	CASSPPGWRNQPQHF	TGTGCCAGCAGTCCTCCGGGTTGGCGCAATCAGCCCCAGCATTTT
TRBD2	TRBJ2-5	NA	TRBV5-4	CASSLLFTPAGGRETQYF	TGTGCCAGCAGCTTGTTATTCACCCCAGCGGGAGGAAGGGAGACCCAGTACTTC
NA	TRBJ2-2	NA	TRBV9	CASSVALRSNTGELFF	TGTGCCAGCAGCGTAGCTTTACGGAGTAACACCGGGGAGCTGTTTTTT
TRBD1	TRBJ1-2	NA	TRBV27	CASSPERDRATEYTF	TGTGCCAGCAGTCCCGAACGAGACAGGGCTACTGAGTACACCTTC
TRBD2	TRBJ2-2	NA	TRBV5-8	CASSWTSPNTGELFF	TGTGCCAGCAGCTGGACTAGCCCGAACACCGGGGAGCTGTTTTTT
NA	TRBJ2-7	NA	TRBV4-2	CASSQKIYYSYEQYF	TGTGCCAGCAGCCAAAAGATATACTACTCCTACGAGCAGTACTTC
NA	TRBJ1-2	NA	TRBV4-3	CASSQGQVKDYGYTF	TGCGCCAGCAGCCAAGGGCAGGTCAAAGACTATGGCTACACCTTC
TRBD1	TRBJ1-3	NA	TRBV5-1	CASSGGTGDENTIYF	TGCGCCAGCAGCGGCGGGACAGGGGATGAAAACACCATATATTTT
TRBD2	TRBJ2-1	NA	TRBV2	CASRRGGKSPSSYNEQFF	TGTGCCAGCAGGAGGGGAGGGAAAAGTCCCTCCTCCTACAATGAGCAGTTCTTC
TRBD1	TRBJ1-1	NA	TRBV30	CASDRQGRKAFF	TGTGCCTCCGATCGACAGGGGAGGAAAGCTTTCTTT
TRBD2	TRBJ2-1	NA	TRBV19	CATELAGGLYSYNEQFF	TGTGCCACCGAACTAGCGGGAGGGCTCTACTCCTACAATGAGCAGTTCTTC
NA	TRBJ2-1	NA	TRBV12-5	CASGLTPGVGAYNEQFF	TGTGCTAGTGGTTTGACCCCAGGGGTAGGGGCCTACAATGAGCAGTTCTTC
NA	TRBJ1-5	NA	TRBV6-5	CASSYGQFSNQPQHF	TGTGCCAGCAGTTACGGCCAGTTTAGCAATCAGCCCCAGCATTTT
NA	TRBJ2-7	NA	TRBV29-1	CSSRQGHEQYF	TGCAGCTCCCGGCAGGGCCACGAGCAGTACTTC
NA	TRBJ2-5	NA	TRBV19	CASSTNRDKETQYF	TGTGCCAGTAGTACAAACCGGGACAAAGAGACCCAGTACTTC
NA	TRBJ2-1	NA	TRBV7-9	CASSLGAGASNEQFF	TGTGCCAGCAGCTTAGGGGCAGGGGCCTCCAATGAGCAGTTCTTC
NA	TRBJ1-1	NA	TRBV2	CASSERGGFRSTEAFF	TGTGCCAGCAGTGAAAGGGGGGGCTTCAGGAGCACTGAAGCTTTCTTT
TRBD1	TRBJ2-7	once	TRBV6-1	CAIRTGSYEQYF	TGTGCCATCCGGACAGGTAGCTACGAGCAGTACTTC
TRBD1	TRBJ2-7	NA	TRBV28	CASFDRERIEQYF	TGTGCCAGCTTCGACAGGGAGCGAATCGAGCAGTACTTC
NA	TRBJ2-5	NA	TRBV19	CASKSQGLYQETQYF	TGTGCCAGTAAGTCACAGGGCTTGTACCAAGAGACCCAGTACTTC
NA	TRBJ1-5	NA	TRBV7-8	CASSLVGGAKQPQHF	TGTGCCAGCAGCTTAGTTGGGGGGGCAAAACAGCCCCAGCATTTT
NA	TRBJ1-5	once	TRBV9	CASSVYQTAYYQPQHF	TGTGCCAGCAGCGTATATCAAACAGCCTACTATCAGCCCCAGCATTTT
TRBD2	TRBJ2-1	NA	TRBV6-4	CASSDSQLAGVNEQFF	TGTGCCAGCAGTGACTCGCAACTAGCGGGTGTCAATGAGCAGTTCTTC
NA	TRBJ1-2	NA	TRBV9	CASSVATQVGYGYTF	TGTGCCAGCAGCGTAGCTACGCAGGTTGGATATGGCTACACCTTC
TRBD1	TRBJ2-5	NA	TRBV7-2	CASSFSRGRWETQYF	TGTGCCAGCAGCTTTTCGAGGGGGCGGTGGGAGACCCAGTACTTC
NA	TRBJ2-7	NA	TRBV2	CASSDSRGTLYEQYF	TGTGCCAGCAGTGATTCGCGGGGAACCCTCTACGAGCAGTACTTC
TRBD2	TRBJ2-3	NA	TRBV10-2	CASSSLSGRARDTQYF	TGCGCCAGCAGCTCCCTCAGCGGGAGGGCCAGGGATACGCAGTATTTT